These 26 T cell receptor beta chains share one sample of origin, sequenced in a study of regulatory T cells in long-lasting Graves disease. As for time point: newly diagnosed GD, antithyroid drugs for less than 3 months. The TCR library was made from RNA that had been extracted from PBMCs in TRIzol. Sequencing libraries for TCR beta were prepared with iRepertoire HTBI primers and Arm-PCR of CDR3 regions. TCRdb re-derived calls from the multiplex PCR reads in MiXCR, one entry per CDR3 protein. The sample shows fewer than 550,000 distinct CDR3 sequences, about 17% of them seen only once. This sample was shared with a second study, whose subject was T cells in Graves' hyperthyroidism and ophthalmopathy.

This material consisted of peripheral blood mononuclear cells (PBMCs), taken at new diagnosis, from a patient treated with antithyroid drugs. These receptors originate from a woman aged 18-29 years with Graves disease.

The chain recombines TRBV27 with TRBJ1-1, with D maybe TRBD1 (5 bases). The CDR3 spans 17 residues. Trimming removed 6 bases at V and 7 bases at J, with 27 bases between. CDR1 is MNHEY and CDR2 is SMNVEV in the germline V gene (reference sequence). CDR3 sequence reads: CASRSRPGPNGMGEAFF. For the CDR3, the DNA is TGTGCCAGCAGATCGCGTCCGGGACCGAACGGGATGGGTGAAGCTTTCTTT.

The sample holds one count of this clonotype. The V call is TRBV6-2 or TRBV6-3, the J call TRBJ2-1; 13 bases are a match to TRBD2. Per germline, CDR1 MNHEY and CDR2 SVGEGT. V was clipped by 4 bases and J by 10 bases; unmatched bases: 7. This CDR3 comprises 15 residues. This chain's CDR3 is CASSFTSGRVGEQFF. CDR3 nucleotide sequence: TGTGCCAGCAGTTTTACTAGCGGGAGGGTGGGAGAGCAGTTCTTC.

This clonotype was picked up a small number of times. A read error may explain this, as a much larger clone is one base away. In DNA form, the CDR3 reads TGTGCCAGCAGTTTCCGTTTTCCAGCGGGGATTCCGAAGAGGGCGGATACGCAGTATTTT. Its protein product is CASSFRFPAGIPKRADTQYF. The rearrangement links TRBV27 to TRBJ2-3; 7 bases are a match to TRBD2. Trimming removed 3 bases from V and 6 bases from J; junction bases left unmatched: 24. The CDR3 has 20 amino acids. Germline loops: CDR1 MNHEY, CDR2 SMNVEV (reference sequence).

This clonotype occurred many times. This chain uses TRBV6-2 or TRBV6-3 with TRBJ1-1, with 8 nucleotides matching TRBD1. J was trimmed by 7 bases and V by 6 bases; bases with no gene match: 7. Germline-derived CDR1 and CDR2 are MNHEY and SVGEGT. This CDR3 has 13 amino acids. Written as DNA, the CDR3 is TGTGCCAGCAGGACCCTGGACAGGGATGAAGCTTTCTTT. As protein: CASRTLDRDEAFF.

The gene calls are TRBV7-9 and TRBJ2-1; TRBD2 agrees at 12 bases. Germline trimming cut 1 base from V and 4 bases from J; bases unmatched to any gene: 11. The CDR3 contains 19 residues. The germline CDR1 and CDR2 sequences are SEHNR and FQNEAQ (reference sequence). The CDR3: CASSLDAGLAGGMYNEQFF. CDR3 DNA: TGTGCCAGCAGCTTAGATGCGGGGCTAGCGGGAGGGATGTACAATGAGCAGTTCTTC.

This clonotype came up many times. The chain couples TRBV11-2 to TRBJ1-1, with a tentative D call TRBD1 (5 bases). Germline-derived CDR1 and CDR2 are SGHAT and FQNNGV. The CDR3 totals 15 residues. The V end lost 5 bases, the J end lost 1 base, and 14 bases lay between the germline ends. The CDR3: CASSPTAGPNTEAFF. For the CDR3, the DNA is TGTGCCAGCAGCCCGACGGCGGGGCCGAACACTGAAGCTTTCTTT.

This clonotype was found a few times. The gene calls are TRBV20-1 and TRBJ2-7; 12 bases align to TRBD2. The CDR3 spans 15 residues. V shed 0 bases and J 3 bases; nucleotides not matched to a gene: 3. CDR1 and CDR2 from the germline V gene are DFQATT and SNEGSKA (reference sequence). The DNA for the CDR3 is TGCAGTGCTAGAGATCTACTAGCGGGAGGCTACGAGCAGTACTTC. Amino acids: CSARDLLAGGYEQYF.

V gene TRBV19 combines with J gene TRBJ2-1; D might be TRBD2 (6 bases). The CDR3 contains 11 residues. In germline, CDR1 is LNHDA, CDR2 SQIVND (reference sequence). CDR3 sequence reads: CVLFGSNEQFF. As DNA, the CDR3 is TGTGTCCTATTCGGGAGCAATGAGCAGTTCTTC. The whole variable domain, remainder taken from reference TRBV19 and TRBJ2-1, is DGGITQSPKYLFRKEGQNVTLSCEQNLNHDAMYWYRQDPGQGLRLIYYSQIVNDFQKGDIAEGYSVSREKKESFPLTVTSAQKNPTAFYLCVLFGSNEQFFGPGTRLTVL.

This clonotype appeared a few times. The gene calls are TRBV10-3 and TRBJ1-1, with TRBD1 identical over 7 bases. Germline CDR1 is ENHRY and CDR2 is SYGVKD. The CDR3 is 15 amino acids. Trimming took 6 bases from V and 1 from J; bases not matched to a gene: 8. The CDR3 nucleotides read TGTGCCATCAGCGACAGGGTATCGGAGAACACTGAAGCTTTCTTT. It specifies CAISDRVSENTEAFF.

The chain joins TRBV2 to TRBJ2-7; D gene unclear. V was pared by 2 bases and J by 2 bases, with 7 bases between. CDR1 is SNHLY and CDR2 is FYNNEI in the germline V gene. CDR3 length: 13 amino acids. The CDR3 nucleotides are TGTGCCAGCAGTGAACCGGCAGCCTACGAGCAGTACTTC. Encoded protein: CASSEPAAYEQYF. The whole variable domain, filled in from reference TRBV2 and TRBJ2-7, reads EPEVTQTPSHQVTQMGQEVILRCVPISNHLYFYWYRQILGQKVEFLVSFYNNEISEKSEIFDDQFSVERPDGSNFTLKIRSTKLEDSAMYFCASSEPAAYEQYFGPGTRLTVT.

The chain links TRBV7-6 to TRBJ2-5; 8 bases line up with TRBD2. The V segment lost 5 bases and the J segment 4 bases; nucleotides outside the gene matches: 6. Germline V CDR1 and CDR2: SGHVS, FNYEAQ. This CDR3 region has 14 residues. CDR3 sequence: CASSPTAGVETQYF. CDR3 DNA: TGTGCCAGCAGCCCAACAGCGGGAGTAGAGACCCAGTACTTC.

The chain couples TRBV6-5 to TRBJ2-5; perhaps TRBD2 as D (6 bases). In germline, CDR1 is MNHEY, CDR2 SVGAGI. With 2 bases removed from V and 3 bases from J, the gap between germline ends came to 10 bases. The CDR3 is 14 residues long. The CDR3 here is CASSYVGGKETQYF. In nucleotides, the CDR3 is TGTGCCAGCAGTTACGTCGGGGGAAAAGAGACCCAGTACTTC.

V gene TRBV20-1 combines with J gene TRBJ2-1; perhaps TRBD2 as D (6 bases). The CDR3 has 15 amino acids. CDR1 is DFQATT, CDR2 SNEGSKA, per germline (reference sequence). V lost 1 base and J lost 6, with 16 bases in between. CDR3 nucleotides: TGCAGTGCTAGAGTATGGCTAGCGACACGCAATGAGCAGTTCTTC. It specifies CSARVWLATRNEQFF.

The chain carries TRBV10-1 and TRBJ2-3; 11 positions agree with TRBD2. Per the germline V gene, CDR1 is WNHNN and CDR2 is SYGVQD (reference sequence). The CDR3 is 18 residues long. V trimming: 4 bases; J trimming: 5 bases; junction bases outside the gene matches: 14. This CDR3 reads CASSVVRLAGGSGDTQYF. CDR3 DNA: TGCGCCAGCAGTGTTGTCCGTCTAGCGGGAGGTTCCGGAGATACGCAGTATTTT.

In this sample, this clonotype turned up a few times. The gene calls are TRBV12-3 or TRBV12-4 and TRBJ2-2, with D possibly TRBD1 on 5 matching bases. The V gene lost 7 bases and the J gene lost 5 bases, with 14 bases spanning the gap. This CDR3 region has 14 residues. CDR3: CASNSGSSTGELFF. DNA for the CDR3: TGTGCCAGCAACTCAGGGTCGTCTACCGGGGAGCTGTTTTTT.

This clonotype was detected many times. The chain combines TRBV6-5 with TRBJ2-2, with a weak D call TRBD2 (5 bases). This CDR3 has 15 amino acids. V was shortened by 2 bases and J by 0 bases, with 7 bases between the two germline ends. Looked up from germline, CDR1 is MNHEY and CDR2 is SVGAGI. The CDR3 spells CASSYALANTGELFF. DNA of the CDR3: TGTGCCAGCAGTTACGCACTAGCGAACACCGGGGAGCTGTTTTTT.

The chain links TRBV12-3 or TRBV12-4 to TRBJ1-1, with D possibly TRBD1 on 6 matching bases. The CDR3 runs to 13 residues. Trimming stripped 7 bases from V and 6 bases from J, with 15 bases between. The CDR3 sequence is CASMVQGSPEAFF. CDR3 bases: TGTGCCAGCATGGTACAGGGCTCTCCTGAAGCTTTCTTT.

This clonotype was seen many times. The chain links TRBV20-1 to TRBJ2-1, with 9 bases identical to TRBD2. Germline CDR1 is DFQATT and CDR2 is SNEGSKA (reference sequence). This CDR3 has 16 amino acids. With V trimmed by 0 bases and J by 9 bases, 12 bases remained unmatched. Here the CDR3 DNA reads TGCAGTGCTAGAGACCATAGTGGCGGGAGGGCTAGTGAGCAGTTCTTC. It encodes CSARDHSGGRASEQFF.

This clonotype was seen ten or more times. This chain connects TRBV28 to TRBJ2-1; D ambiguous. Germline lookup yields CDR1 MDHEN and CDR2 SYDVKM. V was pared by 2 bases and J by 7 bases, with 9 bases between. The CDR3 extends over 13 amino acids. The CDR3 loop reads CASSLGSVNEQFF. The DNA for the CDR3 is TGTGCCAGCAGTTTAGGGTCAGTTAATGAGCAGTTCTTC.

This clonotype was counted a few times. The CDR3 protein is CASSPKSAGNTEAFF. As DNA, the CDR3 is TGTGCCAGCTCACCAAAGTCCGCGGGGAACACTGAAGCTTTCTTT. The rearrangement joins TRBV18 to TRBJ1-1; D gene uncertain. V lost 2 bases, J lost 1 base, and 11 bases lay in between. The CDR3 length is 15 residues. Germline V gives CDR1 KGHSH, CDR2 LQKENI.

This clonotype was recorded many times. This sequence joins TRBV28 and TRBJ2-3, with D perhaps TRBD2 (6 bases). The CDR3 loop spans 14 amino acids. V was cut by 2 bases and J by 5 bases, with 11 bases left in between. Germline loops: CDR1 MDHEN, CDR2 SYDVKM. The DNA of the CDR3 is TGTGCCAGCAGTTTACAACCTAGCGTAGATACGCAGTATTTT. It encodes CASSLQPSVDTQYF.

V gene TRBV5-5 combines with J gene TRBJ2-5, with 10 positions matching TRBD1. The V gene end was trimmed by 4 bases and the J gene end by 1 base; junction bases not matched to a gene: 4. The CDR3 has 15 residues. CDR1 and CDR2 from the germline V gene are SGHKS and YYEKEE (reference sequence). The CDR3 DNA reads TGTGCCAGCAGCATCAGGGACAGGGGCCAAGAGACCCAGTACTTC. It is translated as CASSIRDRGQETQYF. The variable domain in full, completed from reference TRBV5-5 and TRBJ2-5, reads DAGVTQSPTHLIKTRGQQVTLRCSPISGHKSVSWYQQVLGQGPQFIFQYYEKEERGRGNFPDRFSARQFPNYSSELNVNALLLGDSALYLCASSIRDRGQETQYFGPGTRLLVL.

As for this clonotype: This may be a read error, as it is one base from a much larger clone. The CDR3 end shows no conserved phenylalanine or tryptophan, and so a read error is likely. The chain recombines TRBV6-1 with TRBJ2-7; D might be TRBD2 (5 bases). V dropped 11 bases and J dropped 0 bases, with 8 bases sitting between them. CDR3 size: 11 residues. The germline CDR1 and CDR2 sequences are MNHNS and SASEGT. The CDR3 nucleotides read TGTGCCTTCGGGGACTCCTACGAGCAGTACCTC. It specifies CAFGDSYEQYL.

This clonotype was seen repeatedly, ten times or more. The gene calls are TRBV28 and TRBJ2-7; 8 bases are a match to TRBD2. The CDR3 length is 14 residues. Germline-derived CDR1 and CDR2 are MDHEN and SYDVKM. V shed 6 bases and J 2 bases; nucleotides not matched to a gene: 6. The CDR3 is CASRVAGLTYEQYF. CDR3 bases: TGTGCCAGCAGGGTAGCGGGACTGACCTACGAGCAGTACTTC.

This clonotype has more than one count but fewer than ten. V usage is TRBV19 and J usage is TRBJ2-5; tentatively, D is TRBD2 (5 bases). The CDR3 is made up of 14 amino acids. Germline CDR1 is LNHDA and CDR2 is SQIVND (reference sequence). Trimming shortened V by 3 bases and J by 5 bases, and 13 bases separated the two germline ends. DNA of the CDR3: TGTGCCAGTAGTATCTCACCCTGGGAGGAGACCCAGTACTTC. Protein sequence: CASSISPWEETQYF.

Turning to this clonotype: A read error is possible here, since a much larger clone lies one base away. The chain combines TRBV28 with TRBJ2-5; D is tentatively TRBD1 or TRBD2 (5 bases each). This CDR3 spans 15 amino acids. Germline V CDR1 and CDR2: MDHEN, SYDVKM. This chain's CDR3 is CASSFPSGTQETRYF. The CDR3 DNA follows: TGTGCCAGCAGCTTTCCCTCCGGGACCCAAGAGACCCGGTACTTC. Together with reference TRBV28 and TRBJ2-5, the CDR3 gives the full variable domain: DVKVTQSSRYLVKRTGEKVFLECVQDMDHENMFWYRQDPGLGLRLIYFSYDVKMKEKGDIPEGYSVSREKKERFSLILESASTNQTSMYLCASSFPSGTQETRYFGPGTRLLVL.